The 20 T cell receptor beta chains below all came from one sample that was sequenced in a study of T-cell memory formation after mild COVID-19. TCRdb used MiXCR to reprocess the 5' RACE reads, holding one entry per CDR3 protein. The data show 450,000 to 650,000 distinct CDR3 sequences, roughly 18% seen once. The sequencing input was PBMCs or a T cell subset sorted from them (not recorded which). These receptors all come from an adult woman who had mild COVID-19 (a few samples of this study predate the infection). Cell type and time point are not known.

This clonotype was counted between two and nine times. The chain combines TRBV30 with TRBJ2-1; the D gene is possibly TRBD2 (6 bases). V was pared by 3 bases and J by 9 bases, with 18 bases between. Germline V lookup: CDR1 GTSNPN, CDR2 SVGIG (reference sequence). CDR3 length equals 14 residues. For the CDR3, the DNA is TGTGCCTGGAGGGCGCCTCTCTCGGGACTTGAGCAGTTCTTC. It yields the protein CAWRAPLSGLEQFF. Based on the CDR3 plus reference TRBV30 and TRBJ2-1, the full variable domain is SQTIHQWPATLVQPVGSPLSLECTVEGTSNPNLYWYRQAAGRGLQLLFYSVGIGQISSEVPQNLSASRPQDRQFILSSKKLLLSDSGFYLCAWRAPLSGLEQFFGPGTRLTVL.

This clonotype was picked up a small number of times. The gene calls are TRBV21-1 and TRBJ1-6. TRBV21-1 is marked as a pseudogene. The length of the CDR3 is 18 residues. The CDR3 region is CASSSRTANLGYNSPLHF. The CDR3 nucleotides are TGTGCCAGCAGCAGTCGCACAGCTAACCTGGGATATAATTCACCCCTCCACTTT.

This clonotype came up a few times. The V gene is TRBV5-1, the J gene TRBJ2-1; 9 nucleotides match TRBD2. Trimming removed 4 bases from V and 0 bases from J; junction bases left unmatched: 5. The CDR3 has 16 amino acids. Germline CDR1 and CDR2: SGHRS and YFSETQ. The CDR3 sequence: CASSLLSGSSYNEQFF. The CDR3 coding sequence is TGCGCCAGCAGCCTCCTTAGCGGGAGCTCCTACAATGAGCAGTTCTTC. Variable domain in full (rest from reference TRBV5-1 and TRBJ2-1): KAGVTQTPRYLIKTRGQQVTLSCSPISGHRSVSWYQQTPGQGLQFLFEYFSETQRNKGNFPGRFSGRQFSNSRSEMNVSTLELGDSALYLCASSLLSGSSYNEQFFGPGTRLTVL.

The chain joins TRBV4-1 to TRBJ2-1; TRBD2 agrees at 16 bases. The CDR3 contains 18 residues. V was pared by 3 bases and J by 4 bases, with 6 bases of the junction left unmatched. CDR1 and CDR2 (germline): MGHRA, YSYEKL. The CDR3 is CASSQGTSGRAGYNEQFF. The CDR3 region has the DNA TGCGCCAGCAGCCAGGGGACTAGCGGGAGGGCCGGGTACAATGAGCAGTTCTTC.

In this sample, this clonotype turned up many times. V usage is TRBV29-1 and J usage is TRBJ2-2; 11 bases are shared with TRBD1. CDR1 is SQVTM, CDR2 ANQGSEA, per germline. This CDR3 is built from 12 residues. CDR3: CGTGGNTGELFF. In DNA, the CDR3 is TGCGGGACAGGGGGAAACACCGGGGAGCTGTTTTTT.

The chain joins TRBV7-2 to TRBJ2-7, with D perhaps matching TRBD2 (6 bases). Germline values: CDR1 SGHTA, CDR2 FQGNSA. Trimming removed 3 bases from V and 10 bases from J, with 22 bases in between. The CDR3 is 15 amino acids. The CDR3 region is CASSLSGTQRRDQYF. CDR3 nucleotide sequence: TGTGCCAGCAGCTTGAGCGGCACTCAACGGAGGGATCAGTACTTC.

This clonotype has just a few counts. The V gene is TRBV7-9, the J gene TRBJ1-1; D ambiguous. The V end was cut by 2 bases, the J end by 3 bases, with 16 bases between. Germline CDR1 and CDR2: SEHNR and FQNEAQ (reference sequence). The CDR3 spans 16 residues. The CDR3 spells CASSLLGSHSDTEAFF. The CDR3 DNA follows: TGTGCCAGCAGCTTATTGGGTTCACATAGTGACACTGAAGCTTTCTTT. The whole variable domain, filled in from reference TRBV7-9 and TRBJ1-1, reads DTGVSQNPRHKITKRGQNVTFRCDPISEHNRLYWYRQTLGQGPEFLTYFQNEAQLEKSRLLSDRFSAERPKGSFSTLEIQRTEQGDSAMYLCASSLLGSHSDTEAFFGQGTRLTVV.

The chain has TRBV5-6 and TRBJ2-7, with D possibly matching TRBD1 (6 bases). The germline V and J ends were trimmed by 4 bases and 4 bases, with 18 bases remaining between them. CDR1 is SGHDT, CDR2 YYEEEE, per germline. The CDR3 consists of 15 residues. The CDR3 is CASSPDTGQPYEQYF. In DNA form, the CDR3 reads TGTGCCAGCAGCCCAGACACCGGACAGCCTTACGAGCAGTACTTC.

A few counts support this clonotype. The gene calls are TRBV7-3 and TRBJ1-1; D is unclear. CDR1 is SGHTA, CDR2 FQGTGA, per germline. CDR3 length equals 15 residues. Trimming took off 6 bases at V and 7 bases at J, with 21 bases between the two ends. CDR3 sequence: CASSRRPLGYDEAFF. In DNA form, the CDR3 reads TGTGCCAGCAGTCGAAGGCCCCTCGGTTATGATGAAGCTTTCTTT.

This clonotype has just a few counts. The chain has TRBV6-5 and TRBJ2-3; 9 nucleotides agree with TRBD2. The CDR3 extends over 15 amino acids. From germline, CDR1 is MNHEY and CDR2 SVGAGI. Unmatched junction bases numbered 1, after V lost 2 bases and J lost 1 base. The CDR3 region is CASSYRTSGTDTQYF. The CDR3 nucleotides read TGTGCCAGCAGTTACCGGACTAGCGGCACAGATACGCAGTATTTT.

This clonotype was recorded a few times. The chain links TRBV29-1 to TRBJ2-7; D call uncertain. CDR3 length: 11 residues. Trimming removed 4 bases at V and 6 bases at J, with 10 bases between. Germline V CDR1 and CDR2: SQVTM, ANQGSEA. DNA of the CDR3: TGCAGCGTTGGGGCGGTAGGCGAGCAGTACTTC. Amino acids: CSVGAVGEQYF.

The genes are TRBV6-5 and TRBJ2-1; the match to TRBD2 covers 12 bases. After removal of 4 bases from V and 9 bases from J, the junction contained 7 bases not matched to a gene. CDR3 length: 15 amino acids. The germline gives CDR1 MNHEY, CDR2 SVGAGI. In DNA form, the CDR3 reads TGTGCCAGCAGTTGGACTAGCGGGACCGACGGTGAGCAGTTCTTC. It yields the protein CASSWTSGTDGEQFF.

This rearrangement joins TRBV2 to TRBJ1-1, with D possibly matching TRBD1 (6 bases). V lost 11 bases and J 6 bases, leaving 13 bases between the germline ends. This CDR3 region has 11 residues. CDR1 SNHLY and CDR2 FYNNEI come from the germline V gene. The CDR3 sequence is CAARGGAEAFF. In nucleotides, the CDR3 is TGTGCCGCCAGGGGAGGCGCTGAAGCTTTCTTT.

A few counts support this clonotype. This chain joins TRBV27 and TRBJ2-7; D is unresolved. The CDR3 has 13 amino acids. CDR1 is MNHEY, CDR2 SMNVEV, per germline (reference sequence). V lost 0 bases to trimming and J lost 4 bases, with 7 bases between them. CDR3 protein: CASSLSIWYEQYF. DNA for the CDR3: TGTGCCAGCAGTTTATCCATCTGGTACGAGCAGTACTTC.

The J gene is TRBJ2-3, the V gene TRBV29-1; 11 nucleotides match TRBD2. The CDR3 is 15 amino acids. J lost 5 bases, V lost 1 base, and 5 bases had no gene match. Germline V lookup: CDR1 SQVTM, CDR2 ANQGSEA. The CDR3 is CSVEGTSGSGDTQYF. The CDR3 DNA follows: TGCAGCGTTGAAGGAACTAGCGGGAGTGGAGATACGCAGTATTTT.

This clonotype was counted only a few times. The chain uses TRBV11-3 and TRBJ2-6; 8 nucleotides align to TRBD1. There are 16 residues in the CDR3. Germline V gene lookup returns CDR1 SGHNT and CDR2 YENEEA. With 5 bases clipped from V and 3 bases from J, the junction kept 6 bases outside the gene matches. The DNA of the CDR3 is TGTGCCAGCAGCCATAACAGGGGGTATGGGGCCAACGTCCTGACTTTC. Protein product: CASSHNRGYGANVLTF.

The V and J genes are TRBV7-3 and TRBJ2-3; no definite D call. Germline V CDR1 and CDR2: SGHTA, FQGTGA. Trimming left V 1 base short and J 0 bases short, with 5 bases between. The CDR3 contains 14 residues. CDR3 DNA sequence: TGTGCCAGCAGCTTAATCGGAAGCACAGATACGCAGTATTTT. Translated, it gives CASSLIGSTDTQYF.

The V and J genes are TRBV7-6 and TRBJ1-5; D is unclear. The CDR3 spans 15 residues. Germline CDR1 SGHVS, CDR2 FNYEAQ. The V end lost 1 base, the J end lost 9 bases, and 16 bases lay between the germline ends. The CDR3 region is CASSLGSGLNGPQHF. The CDR3 nucleotides read TGTGCCAGCAGCTTAGGATCTGGGCTGAACGGGCCCCAGCATTTT.

This clonotype was picked up a small number of times. The chain couples TRBV7-2 to TRBJ1-5; D ambiguous. The CDR3 runs 13 residues. From germline, CDR1 is SGHTA and CDR2 FQGNSA. Trimming took off 3 bases at V and 4 bases at J, with 7 bases between the two ends. The CDR3 DNA sequence: TGTGCCAGCAGCTTTAGGCAAAATCAGCCCCAGCATTTT. This encodes CASSFRQNQPQHF.

This clonotype came up many times. At one of its ends the junction is not consistent with the germline gene, which may arise from a read error. The chain uses TRBV5-1 and TRBJ2-1, with D possibly TRBD2 on 6 matching bases. Germline CDR1 reads SGHRS; CDR2 reads YFSETQ. The CDR3 contains 15 residues. The CDR3 DNA sequence: TGTGCCAGCAGTTTAGCGGAGAGCTCCTACAATGAGCAGTTCTTC. Its protein product is CASSLAESSYNEQFF.